A single sample is the source of the 21 T cell receptor beta chains below, sequenced in a study of a mutant IDH1 vaccine in newly diagnosed glioma. Specified time point: baseline, week 1 (first vaccination visit). Treatment here: pre-vaccination baseline after standard-of-care therapy. Sequenced by immunoSEQ multiplex PCR; TCRdb stores in-frame clones only, minus some. Of about 51,000 clones in the sample, about 83% are singletons; the top ten hold 1.5% to 2%. The starting material was PBMCs, obtained from a glioma patient treated with radiotherapy, temozolomide or both. The receptor set was obtained from a middle-aged woman with glioma.

This sequence joins TRBV12-5 and TRBJ1-5; tentatively, D is TRBD1 (6 bases). The CDR3 totals 16 residues. Looked up from germline, CDR1 is LGHNT and CDR2 is FRNRAP. Trimming took off 1 base at V and 4 bases at J, with 14 bases between the two ends. The CDR3 DNA sequence: TGTGCTAGTGGTTTGGGTTACAGGGTTGGTAATCAGCCCCAGCATTTT. It yields the protein CASGLGYRVGNQPQHF.

This clone has only a few counts. The J gene is TRBJ1-1, the V gene TRBV7-3, with a possible D match to TRBD1 (6 bases). This CDR3 has 15 residues. CDR1 SGHTA and CDR2 FQGTGA come from the germline V gene. The V gene lost 4 bases and the J gene lost 1 base, with 13 bases spanning the gap. The CDR3 loop reads CASSSTGNTNTEAFF. The CDR3 nucleotides are TGTGCCAGCAGCTCCACAGGGAATACGAACACTGAAGCTTTCTTT.

The V call is TRBV7-9, the J call TRBJ2-7; tentative D call: TRBD2 (5 bases). The germline V and J ends were trimmed by 1 base and 5 bases, with 12 bases remaining between them. Germline CDR1 reads SEHNR; CDR2 reads FQNEAQ (reference sequence). This CDR3 contains 14 residues. The CDR3 here is CASSLDDLEDEQYF. CDR3 nucleotides: TGTGCCAGCAGCTTAGACGATTTGGAGGACGAGCAGTACTTC. Supplemented by reference TRBV7-9 and TRBJ2-7, the full variable domain reads DTGVSQNPRHKITKRGQNVTFRCDPISEHNRLYWYRQTLGQGPEFLTYFQNEAQLEKSRLLSDRFSAERPKGSFSTLEIQRTEQGDSAMYLCASSLDDLEDEQYFGPGTRLTVT.

V usage is TRBV15 and J usage is TRBJ1-5; the match to TRBD1 covers 8 bases. The CDR3 length is 16 residues. With 2 bases clipped from V and 1 base from J, the junction kept 4 bases outside the gene matches. Germline values: CDR1 LNHNV, CDR2 YYDKDF (reference sequence). The CDR3 region has the DNA TGTGCCACCAGCAGAACGACAGGGGCGAGCAATCAGCCCCAGCATTTT. Translated: CATSRTTGASNQPQHF.

This sequence joins TRBV10-1 and TRBJ2-2; no firm D call. Deletions cut 0 bases from V and 13 bases from J, with 9 bases between. This CDR3 has 12 amino acids. The germline gives CDR1 WNHNN, CDR2 SYGVQD (reference sequence). Here the CDR3 DNA reads TGCGCCAGCAGTGAGTCCGGTCCCTTGCTGTTTTTT. Translation: CASSESGPLLFF.

The rearrangement links TRBV29-1 to TRBJ1-2; the D gene is possibly TRBD1 (6 bases). V dropped 7 bases and J dropped 3 bases, with 15 bases sitting between them. The CDR3 runs to 13 residues. Germline V gene sequence: CDR1 SQVTM, CDR2 ANQGSEA. CDR3: CSGYRADDYGYTF. In nucleotides, the CDR3 is TGCAGCGGCTACAGGGCGGATGACTATGGCTACACCTTC.

The genes are TRBV19 and TRBJ1-5, with TRBD1 matching over 10 bases. The junction had 4 bases not matched to a gene; V was cut back by 5 bases and J by 6 bases. Germline assignment: CDR1 LNHDA and CDR2 SQIVND (reference sequence). The CDR3 covers 14 residues. CDR3 nucleotide sequence: TGTGCCAGTAGTTCGCGGACAGGGGGTCAGCCCCAGCATTTT. Translation: CASSSRTGGQPQHF.

The chain joins TRBV7-2 to TRBJ2-2; a possible D gene is TRBD2 (6 bases). The V end lost 4 bases, the J end lost 3 bases, and 12 bases lay between the germline ends. The CDR3 sequence is 15 residues long. Per germline, CDR1 SGHTA and CDR2 FQGNSA. CDR3 in DNA: TGTGCCAGCAGCTCCCCAGGGACTGACACCGGGGAGCTGTTTTTT. Encoded protein: CASSSPGTDTGELFF.

This rearrangement joins TRBV30 to TRBJ1-5; possibly TRBD1 for D (6 bases). Trimming took 4 bases from V and 0 from J, leaving 7 bases between them. Per germline, CDR1 GTSNPN and CDR2 SVGIG (reference sequence). The CDR3 is made up of 13 amino acids. Here the CDR3 DNA reads TGTGCCTGGACAGGGGATAGCAATCAGCCCCAGCATTTT. It specifies CAWTGDSNQPQHF.

The chain links TRBV5-6 to TRBJ1-1; D unresolved. V was trimmed by 0 bases and J by 5 bases, leaving 14 bases between them. Germline CDR1 is SGHDT and CDR2 is YYEEEE. The CDR3 has 15 amino acids. The CDR3 region is CASSLGSLRETEAFF. The CDR3 coding sequence is TGTGCCAGCAGCTTGGGCTCACTGAGGGAGACTGAAGCTTTCTTT.

The chain couples TRBV25-1 to TRBJ1-2; D is possibly TRBD1 (6 bases). Germline V lookup: CDR1 MGHDK, CDR2 SYGVNS. This CDR3 has 17 residues. V lost 6 bases and J lost 2, with 22 bases in between. CDR3 coding DNA: TGTGCCAGCAGCGATGGGGGCAGGGCGGGATTCAACTATGGCTACACCTTC. Its protein is CASSDGGRAGFNYGYTF.

V gene TRBV6-6 combines with J gene TRBJ1-5; D unresolved. The CDR3 consists of 13 residues. CDR1 and CDR2 (germline): MNHNY, SVGAGI (reference sequence). V was cut by 5 bases and J by 2 bases, with 7 bases left in between. The CDR3 spells CASSIGGNQPQHF. CDR3 bases: TGTGCCAGCAGTATCGGAGGCAATCAGCCCCAGCATTTT.

This clone was seen a single time. CDR3: CASSIGTTSEQYF. The CDR3 DNA sequence: TGTGCCAGCAGCATAGGGACAACCTCCGAGCAGTACTTC. The chain links TRBV7-2 to TRBJ2-7, with D perhaps matching TRBD1 (6 bases). Deletions cut 5 bases from V and 6 bases from J, with 14 bases between. This CDR3 is built from 13 residues. Per the germline V gene, CDR1 is SGHTA and CDR2 is FQGNSA. Combining the CDR3 with reference TRBV7-2 and TRBJ2-7 gives the whole variable domain GAGVSQSPSNKVTEKGKDVELRCDPISGHTALYWYRQSLGQGLEFLIYFQGNSAPDKSGLPSDRFSAERTGGSVSTLTIQRTQQEDSAVYLCASSIGTTSEQYFGPGTRLTVT.

This chain uses TRBV5-1 with TRBJ1-2, with TRBD1 matching 8 bases. The CDR3 has 18 residues. Per germline, CDR1 SGHRS and CDR2 YFSETQ. V dropped 4 bases and J dropped 3; count of bases not matched to a gene: 17. The CDR3 DNA sequence: TGCGCCAGCAGCCGCATTCCGGGACAGGAATCTCTATACTATGGCTACACCTTC. Translating gives CASSRIPGQESLYYGYTF.

This chain links TRBV6-6 with TRBJ2-5; 7 bases match TRBD2. Per germline, CDR1 MNHNY and CDR2 SVGAGI (reference sequence). Losses at the gene ends were 2 bases for V and 1 base for J; bases not matched to a gene: 4. The CDR3 contains 15 residues. The CDR3 DNA sequence: TGTGCCAGCAGTTACGTTCGGGGGGTCCAAGAGACCCAGTACTTC. This encodes CASSYVRGVQETQYF.

The rearrangement joins TRBV19 to TRBJ2-2, with 7 nucleotides matching TRBD1. This CDR3 spans 15 amino acids. Germline CDR1 LNHDA, CDR2 SQIVND (reference sequence). V shed 9 bases, J shed 1 base, and the junction held 8 bases outside the gene matches. CDR3 sequence reads: CASHSGTVNTGELFF. CDR3 sequence (DNA): TGTGCCAGCCACTCCGGGACAGTGAACACCGGGGAGCTGTTTTTT.

J is TRBJ2-7 and V is TRBV28, with D maybe TRBD1 (7 bases). The CDR3 sequence is 15 residues long. Germline CDR1 and CDR2: MDHEN and SYDVKM. Trimming removed 7 bases at V and 5 bases at J, with 21 bases between. In DNA form, the CDR3 reads TGTGCCAGCACTTTGACTCTTGGAGGGGGCAACGAGCAGTACTTC. Its protein product is CASTLTLGGGNEQYF.

J is TRBJ1-2 and V is TRBV5-1; 8 bases line up with TRBD1. The J segment lost 6 bases and the V segment lost 1 base, leaving 8 bases of the junction unmatched. The CDR3 has 15 residues. Germline CDR1 is SGHRS and CDR2 is YFSETQ. Written as DNA, the CDR3 is TGCGCCAGCAGCTTGACCACAGGGGGGGATAATGGCTACACCTTC. Its translation is CASSLTTGGDNGYTF.

The V gene is TRBV9, the J gene TRBJ1-1; the match to TRBD1 covers 9 bases. Germline CDR1 reads SGDLS; CDR2 reads YYNGEE. The junction had 12 bases not matched to a gene; V was cut back by 4 bases and J by 5 bases. CDR3 length: 16 amino acids. CDR3 sequence (DNA): TGTGCCAGCAGCACGTCCCGGGACAGGGTTGGAACTGAAGCTTTCTTT. This gives the protein CASSTSRDRVGTEAFF.

V gene TRBV15 combines with J gene TRBJ1-4; D gene uncertain. V was cut by 5 bases and J by 8 bases, with 9 bases left in between. Germline V lookup: CDR1 LNHNV, CDR2 YYDKDF (reference sequence). The CDR3 contains 12 residues. The CDR3 protein is CATSPGWEKLFF. The CDR3 DNA sequence: TGTGCCACCAGCCCGGGTTGGGAAAAACTGTTTTTT.

V and J are TRBV5-1 and TRBJ2-7; D tentatively fits TRBD1 or TRBD2 (6 bases each). The CDR3 totals 13 residues. Per the germline V gene, CDR1 is SGHRS and CDR2 is YFSETQ. V shed 7 bases and J shed 5 bases, with 16 bases lying between them. CDR3 DNA: TGCGCCAGCGGCACAGGACAGCGGGACGAGCAGTACTTC. Encoded protein: CASGTGQRDEQYF.